The 23 T cell receptor beta chains listed next were all sequenced from one sample in a study of cytomegalovirus exposure and HLA in healthy donors. Primers: 60 Vbeta forward and 13 Jbeta reverse. Sequenced by immunoSEQ multiplex PCR; TCRdb stores in-frame clones only, minus some. This table holds 220,000 or so clones, 70% to 85% found once. Source material: PBMCs. Receptors were obtained from a man over 45 in good health and CMV-seronegative.

Here the CDR3 DNA reads TGCGCCAGCAGCCCCGGACAGGGGGCTGTCTATGGCTACACCTTC. Encoded protein: CASSPGQGAVYGYTF. This sequence joins TRBV5-1 and TRBJ1-2; 11 nucleotides agree with TRBD1. In germline, CDR1 is SGHRS, CDR2 YFSETQ. V lost 4 bases, J lost 4 bases, and 6 bases stayed unmatched. This CDR3 spans 15 amino acids.

The CDR3 DNA reads TGTGCCAGCAGCTCGCCGGGACAGTTTCTAGCCAAAAACATTCAGTACTTC. Translation: CASSSPGQFLAKNIQYF. V gene TRBV11-3 combines with J gene TRBJ2-4; 7 bases fit TRBD1. V lost 4 bases, J lost 0 bases, and 9 bases stayed unmatched. The CDR3 loop spans 17 amino acids. The germline CDR1 and CDR2 sequences are SGHNT and YENEEA.

The chain joins TRBV6-1 to TRBJ2-3, with a tentative D call TRBD1 (6 bases). V was clipped by 5 bases and J by 4 bases, with 16 bases between them. The CDR3 has 15 residues. Germline loops: CDR1 MNHNS, CDR2 SASEGT. The CDR3 region has the DNA TGTGCCAGCAGTCCCGGGACCAGGGGTTCAGATACGCAGTATTTT. Translated: CASSPGTRGSDTQYF.

The genes are TRBV11-2 and TRBJ2-1, with 14 bases aligning to TRBD2. V gave up 3 bases and J gave up 7 bases; unmatched junction bases: 5. Germline loops: CDR1 SGHAT, CDR2 FQNNGV. CDR3 length equals 16 residues. The CDR3 loop is CASSFSGLAGENEQFF. The CDR3 DNA reads as TGTGCCAGCAGCTTCTCGGGACTAGCGGGAGAGAATGAGCAGTTCTTC.

This chain joins TRBV7-9 and TRBJ1-1; D perhaps matches TRBD1 (5 bases). The germline V gene encodes CDR1 SEHNR and CDR2 FQNEAQ (reference sequence). The CDR3 extends over 15 amino acids. V was cut by 1 base and J by 1 base, with 10 bases left in between. CDR3 in amino acids: CASSLDIGGNTEAFF. The CDR3, as DNA: TGTGCCAGCAGCTTAGATATCGGGGGGAACACTGAAGCTTTCTTT.

V and J are TRBV4-1 and TRBJ2-7, with D tentatively TRBD2 (7 bases). The V end was cut by 4 bases, the J end by 3 bases, with 13 bases between. CDR1 MGHRA and CDR2 YSYEKL come from the germline V gene. This CDR3 spans 14 amino acids. CDR3 residues: CASSPSGGGYEQYF. The DNA of the CDR3 is TGCGCCAGCAGCCCGTCGGGGGGCGGCTACGAGCAGTACTTC.

The rearrangement uses TRBV29-1 and TRBJ2-7; possibly TRBD2 for D (5 bases). CDR1 and CDR2 (germline): SQVTM, ANQGSEA. V lost 2 bases to trimming and J lost 1 base, with 12 bases between them. The CDR3 length is 14 residues. Written as DNA, the CDR3 is TGCAGCGTTGAACTTTTGAGGGATTCCTACGAGCAGTACTTC. Its protein is CSVELLRDSYEQYF.

The chain employs TRBV29-1 and TRBJ2-5; D is perhaps TRBD1 (6 bases). The DNA matches TRBJ2-7 better at its end, which makes the J call doubtful. Germline V gene data show CDR1 as SQVTM and CDR2 as ANQGSEA. This CDR3 comprises 11 residues. CDR3 sequence: CSVDRGHEQYF. CDR3 nucleotides: TGCAGCGTTGACAGGGGCCACGAGCAGTACTTC.

This chain connects TRBV28 to TRBJ1-2; 7 bases match TRBD1. The length of the CDR3 is 10 residues. The junction had 2 bases not matched to a gene; V was cut back by 8 bases and J by 8 bases. Germline V gene lookup returns CDR1 MDHEN and CDR2 SYDVKM. CDR3 nucleotides: TGTGCCAGCCGCAGGGGGGGCTACACCTTC. It codes for CASRRGGYTF.

DNA for the CDR3: TGTGCCATCACCGCAGGTAGCGGGGGTCCCTACGAGCAGTACTTC. This translates into CAITAGSGGPYEQYF. The genes are TRBV10-3 and TRBJ2-7, with TRBD2 identical over 9 bases. Germline CDR1 ENHRY, CDR2 SYGVKD. V dropped 7 bases and J dropped 2; count of bases not matched to a gene: 9. The CDR3 sequence is 15 residues long.

In its sample, this clone was seen once. CDR3 DNA: TGTGCCAGTAGTATAGGAGGGATCCAAGAGACCCAGTACTTC. This encodes CASSIGGIQETQYF. This chain links TRBV19 with TRBJ2-5; possibly TRBD2 for D (5 bases). The CDR3 is 14 residues long. From germline, CDR1 is LNHDA and CDR2 SQIVND (reference sequence). V lost 1 base and J lost 1, with 7 bases in between.

This clone is a singleton in its sample. The chain has TRBV4-1 and TRBJ1-2; no clear D gene. The germline V gene encodes CDR1 MGHRA and CDR2 YSYEKL. This CDR3 is built from 13 residues. V dropped 0 bases and J dropped 8 bases, with 10 bases sitting between them. The DNA for the CDR3 is TGCGCCAGCAGCCAAGACACGAGATGGGGCTACACCTTC. It is translated as CASSQDTRWGYTF.

The CDR3 DNA is TGTGCCAGCAGTGTCGCGGGACCGCTGGGCAATGAGCAGTTCTTC. Translated, it gives CASSVAGPLGNEQFF. This rearrangement joins TRBV5-4 to TRBJ2-1; the D gene is possibly TRBD2 (6 bases). V dropped 5 bases and J dropped 6 bases, with 18 bases sitting between them. The germline CDR1 and CDR2 sequences are SGHNT and YYREEE (reference sequence). The CDR3 is 15 residues long. Looking up the rest from reference TRBV5-4 and TRBJ2-1 gives the full variable domain: ETGVTQSPTHLIKTRGQQVTLRCSSQSGHNTVSWYQQALGQGPQFIFQYYREEENGRGNFPPRFSGLQFPNYSSELNVNALELDDSALYLCASSVAGPLGNEQFFGPGTRLTVL.

The gene calls are TRBV7-9 and TRBJ2-7; 9 bases are shared with TRBD2. Per the germline V gene, CDR1 is SEHNR and CDR2 is FQNEAQ (reference sequence). V shed 1 base, J shed 5 bases, and the junction held 3 bases outside the gene matches. The CDR3 sequence is 14 residues long. The DNA for the CDR3 is TGTGCCAGCAGCTTAGGCGGGAGGGTCGACGAGCAGTACTTC. Its protein product is CASSLGGRVDEQYF.

This clone was counted between two and nine times. This chain connects TRBV9 to TRBJ1-1, with 7 positions matching TRBD1. CDR1 is SGDLS, CDR2 YYNGEE, per germline. With V trimmed by 3 bases and J by 0 bases, 8 bases remained unmatched. The CDR3 is 16 residues long. CDR3: CASSEGTDPMNTEAFF. DNA of the CDR3: TGTGCCAGCAGCGAGGGGACAGACCCAATGAACACTGAAGCTTTCTTT.

As DNA, the CDR3 is TGTGCCAGCAGCCAAGACGGCGGGAGAGCCTACGAGCAGTACTTC. Its translation: CASSQDGGRAYEQYF. The chain couples TRBV4-2 to TRBJ2-7; TRBD2 matches 7 bases. The V segment lost 0 bases and the J segment 2 bases; nucleotides outside the gene matches: 4. The CDR3 is 15 amino acids. The germline V gene encodes CDR1 LGHNA and CDR2 YNFKEQ.

The rearrangement joins TRBV6-6 to TRBJ1-4; TRBD1 matches 8 bases. This CDR3 is 15 amino acids long. The germline gives CDR1 MNHNY, CDR2 SVGAGI (reference sequence). Germline trimming cut 6 bases from V and 5 bases from J; bases unmatched to any gene: 8. The CDR3 loop is CASSPAGGANEKLFF. CDR3 nucleotides: TGTGCCAGCAGCCCAGCAGGGGGCGCGAATGAAAAACTGTTTTTT.

CDR3 bases: TGTGCCAGCATGGGACGGACAGAAAACATTCAGTACTTC. Protein product: CASMGRTENIQYF. The chain carries TRBV2 and TRBJ2-4, with TRBD1 as a possible D gene (6 bases). The V end lost 7 bases, the J end lost 5 bases, and 12 bases lay between the germline ends. The CDR3 extends over 13 amino acids. Germline V gene data show CDR1 as SNHLY and CDR2 as FYNNEI.

This clone occurred once. CDR3: CASTGQGEVEQFF. The CDR3 region has the DNA TGTGCCAGCACGGGACAGGGGGAGGTTGAGCAGTTCTTC. The V and J genes are TRBV27 and TRBJ2-1, with TRBD1 matching over 11 bases. The CDR3 spans 13 residues. Germline V gene data show CDR1 as MNHEY and CDR2 as SMNVEV (reference sequence). With V trimmed by 7 bases and J by 9 bases, 5 bases remained unmatched.

The chain carries TRBV14 and TRBJ2-2; D unresolved. CDR1 and CDR2 (germline): SGHDN, FVKESK. Trimming took off 4 bases at V and 7 bases at J, with 10 bases between the two ends. CDR3 length: 13 amino acids. The CDR3 DNA follows: TGTGCCAGCAGCCCATTTACCAGCGGGGAGCTGTTTTTT. Protein product: CASSPFTSGELFF.

A few counts support this clone. The chain is built from TRBV5-6 and TRBJ2-1; 8 bases agree with TRBD2. Germline V CDR1 and CDR2: SGHDT, YYEEEE. The CDR3 is 14 residues long. V was pared by 2 bases and J by 6 bases, with 4 bases of the junction left unmatched. CDR3: CASSFGLASNEQFF. The CDR3 bases are TGTGCCAGCAGCTTTGGACTAGCCTCCAATGAGCAGTTCTTC.

The chain has TRBV7-9 and TRBJ2-5; 11 positions agree with TRBD1. From germline, CDR1 is SEHNR and CDR2 FQNEAQ (reference sequence). J lost 5 bases, V lost 5 bases, and 10 bases had no gene match. The CDR3 runs 16 residues. CDR3 sequence reads: CASSRGQGVSSETQYF. The CDR3 DNA is TGTGCCAGCAGCCGGGGACAGGGGGTTAGCTCCGAGACCCAGTACTTC.

The rearrangement uses TRBV28 and TRBJ1-2, with D possibly matching TRBD1 (6 bases). This CDR3 is built from 14 residues. Germline V gives CDR1 MDHEN, CDR2 SYDVKM. Trimming took 3 bases from V and 0 from J, leaving 8 bases between them. The CDR3 sequence: CASSLNRANYGYTF. The CDR3 DNA reads as TGTGCCAGCAGTTTGAACAGGGCTAACTATGGCTACACCTTC.